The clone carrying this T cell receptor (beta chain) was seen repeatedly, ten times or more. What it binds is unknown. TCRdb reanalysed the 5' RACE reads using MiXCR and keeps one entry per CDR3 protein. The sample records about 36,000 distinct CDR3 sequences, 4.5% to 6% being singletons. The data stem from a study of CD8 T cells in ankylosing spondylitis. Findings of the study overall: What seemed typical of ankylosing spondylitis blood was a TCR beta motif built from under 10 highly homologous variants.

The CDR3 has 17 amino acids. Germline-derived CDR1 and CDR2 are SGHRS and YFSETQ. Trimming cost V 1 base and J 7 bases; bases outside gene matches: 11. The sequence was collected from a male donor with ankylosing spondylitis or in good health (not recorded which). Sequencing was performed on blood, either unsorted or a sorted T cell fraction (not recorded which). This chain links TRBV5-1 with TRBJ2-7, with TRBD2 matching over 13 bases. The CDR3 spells CASSLTNGLAGAGEQYF. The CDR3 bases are TGCGCCAGCAGCTTGACCAATGGACTAGCGGGAGCCGGGGAGCAGTACTTC.